This T cell receptor (beta chain) was identified in a study of glioma-infiltrating T cells after dendritic cell vaccination. As for the study in general: Three intradermal dendritic cell vaccine injections were given every two weeks.

This CDR3 region has 16 residues. Losses at the gene ends were 6 bases for V and 1 base for J; bases not matched to a gene: 11. The germline gives CDR1 ENHRY, CDR2 SYGVKD. The table came from immunoSEQ multiplex PCR; TCRdb's copy has only in-frame clones and leaves some out. The sample contains 93,000 or so clones, about four fifths of which appear only once. This sequence was found in a human donor with glioblastoma. The source material was blood, sampled before dendritic cell vaccination. V usage is TRBV10-3 and J usage is TRBJ1-1; 7 bases fit TRBD1. CDR3: CAIRGSSGTANTEAFF. The CDR3 DNA reads TGTGCCATCAGGGGGTCCTCCGGGACAGCGAACACTGAAGCTTTCTTT.